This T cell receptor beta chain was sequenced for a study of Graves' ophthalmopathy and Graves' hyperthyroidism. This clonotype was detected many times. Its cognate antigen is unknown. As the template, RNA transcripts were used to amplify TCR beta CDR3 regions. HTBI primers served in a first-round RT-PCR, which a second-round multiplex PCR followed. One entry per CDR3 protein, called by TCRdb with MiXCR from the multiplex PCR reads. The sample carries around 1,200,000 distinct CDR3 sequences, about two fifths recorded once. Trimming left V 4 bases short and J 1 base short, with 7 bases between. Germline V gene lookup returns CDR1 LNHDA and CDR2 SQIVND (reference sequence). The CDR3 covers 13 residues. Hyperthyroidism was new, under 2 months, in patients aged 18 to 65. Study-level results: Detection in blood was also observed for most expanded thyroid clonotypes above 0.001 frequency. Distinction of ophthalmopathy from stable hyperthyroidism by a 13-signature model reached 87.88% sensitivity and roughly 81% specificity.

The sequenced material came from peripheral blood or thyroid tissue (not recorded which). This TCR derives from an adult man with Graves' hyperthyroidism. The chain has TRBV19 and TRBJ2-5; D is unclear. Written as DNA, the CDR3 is TGTGCCAGTAGTAGATCGATCCAAGAGACCCAGTACTTC. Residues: CASSRSIQETQYF.